This T cell receptor beta chain was retrieved from a study of PD-1 blockade in classical Hodgkin lymphoma. The CDR3 totals 12 residues. CDR1 and CDR2 from the germline V gene are LGHNA and YNFKEQ. The V gene lost 4 bases and the J gene lost 13 bases, with 11 bases spanning the gap. Measured with immunoSEQ multiplex PCR; TCRdb has only the in-frame clones, and not every one. The sample has thousands of clones; about 78% are singletons. Study-wide points: TCR diversity at baseline was reported to be reduced in newly diagnosed patients relative to healthy donors. Nothing has yet pinned down what causes the repertoire differences, possibly disease activity or prior therapy.

Turning to this clone: What it recognizes is unknown.

Specified time point: newly diagnosed, previously untreated cHL patient sample. Comparison relied on PBMCs that came from newly diagnosed, untreated classical Hodgkin lymphoma. Material for sequencing was peripheral blood mononuclear cells (PBMCs). This TCR derives from a human donor with classical Hodgkin lymphoma. This rearrangement joins TRBV4-2 to TRBJ1-6; no definite D call. CDR3 region: CASSLAWRPLHF. DNA for the CDR3: TGTGCCAGCAGCCTAGCGTGGCGTCCCCTCCACTTT.